The 27 T cell receptor beta chains listed next were all sequenced from one sample in a study of regulatory T cells in long-lasting Graves disease. Described time point: persistent/refractory GD, antithyroid drugs over 5 years with positive TRAb. Making the TCR library involved RNA that had been extracted from PBMCs. Library construction for TCR beta used iRepertoire HTBI primers and Arm-PCR of CDR3 regions. TCRdb analysed the multiplex PCR reads with MiXCR anew, one entry per CDR3 protein. The repertoire holds roughly 400,000 distinct CDR3 sequences, with less than 25% as singletons. Source: peripheral blood mononuclear cells (PBMCs), taken when the disease was refractory, from a patient treated with antithyroid drugs. The receptors shown here come from a female donor with Graves disease.

This clonotype appeared many times. The V and J genes are TRBV12-3 or TRBV12-4 and TRBJ1-5; D might be TRBD1 (6 bases). Trimming removed 5 bases at V and 3 bases at J, with 11 bases between. The CDR3 loop spans 14 amino acids. Written as DNA, the CDR3 is TGTGCCAGCAGTCAAGGACAGATCAATCAGCCCCAGCATTTT. This encodes CASSQGQINQPQHF.

This clonotype occurred many times. The chain has TRBV2 and TRBJ2-7; D call uncertain. V was cut by 6 bases and J by 9 bases, with 15 bases left in between. Germline CDR1 SNHLY, CDR2 FYNNEI. CDR3 size: 12 residues. This CDR3 is CASSPQLPSQYF. The CDR3 DNA reads as TGTGCCAGCAGCCCGCAGTTGCCATCGCAGTACTTC.

As regards this clonotype: Since a much larger clone is just one base distant, this may be a read error. This chain connects TRBV7-2 to TRBJ2-7, with a weak D call TRBD2 (5 bases). V lost 4 bases and J 5 bases, leaving 15 bases between the germline ends. This CDR3 is built from 14 residues. Germline CDR1 and CDR2: SGHTA and FQGNSA. CDR3 region: CASSSAAGVDEQYF. CDR3 coding DNA: TGTGCCAGCAGCTCAGCCGCCGGGGTGGACGAGCAGTACTTC.

This clonotype occurred many times. The rearrangement uses TRBV2 and TRBJ2-7; TRBD1 agrees at 8 bases. Per germline, CDR1 SNHLY and CDR2 FYNNEI. The CDR3 has 15 amino acids. Trimming took 6 bases from V and 5 from J; bases not matched to a gene: 12. The chain's CDR3 is CASRTTGVVGNEQYF. The CDR3, as DNA: TGTGCCAGCAGGACGACAGGGGTGGTCGGCAACGAGCAGTACTTC.

This sequence joins TRBV3-1 and TRBJ2-7; the match to TRBD2 covers 11 bases. The length of the CDR3 is 15 residues. Unmatched junction bases numbered 3, after V lost 4 bases and J lost 1 base. Germline V lookup: CDR1 LGHDT, CDR2 YNNKEL (reference sequence). In nucleotides, the CDR3 is TGTGCCAGCAGCCCTCCTAGCGGGAGGTCCTACGAGCAGTACTTC. Its translation is CASSPPSGRSYEQYF.

The V gene is TRBV2, the J gene TRBJ2-1; TRBD2 aligns across 7 bases. CDR1 SNHLY and CDR2 FYNNEI come from the germline V gene. This CDR3 region has 14 residues. The ends lost 5 bases at V and 12 bases at J; junction bases unmatched: 13. CDR3 DNA sequence: TGTGCCAGCAGTTACTCACCCAGCGGGACGACGCAGTTCTTC. This translates into CASSYSPSGTTQFF.

The chain links TRBV19 to TRBJ2-5; 8 nucleotides match TRBD1. Germline assignment: CDR1 LNHDA and CDR2 SQIVND (reference sequence). Trimming took 8 bases from V and 5 from J; bases not matched to a gene: 4. This CDR3 is 12 amino acids long. The CDR3: CASGQGWETQYF. Written as DNA, the CDR3 is TGTGCCAGTGGACAGGGTTGGGAGACCCAGTACTTC.

A word on this clonotype: The junction departs from the called germline gene at one end, perhaps through a read error. The chain joins TRBV28 to TRBJ2-2; 8 nucleotides agree with TRBD2. CDR1 MDHEN and CDR2 SYDVKM come from the germline V gene. The length of the CDR3 is 19 residues. The CDR3, as DNA: TGTGCCAGCAGATTATCCCCAGGGTGGAGCGGGAGGAACACCGGGGAGCTGTTTTTT. This translates into CASRLSPGWSGRNTGELFF.

This clonotype was picked up one time. This sequence may be a read error, since a much larger clone differs from it by one base. This chain joins TRBV7-3 and TRBJ2-7; D may be TRBD2 (6 bases). Germline lookup yields CDR1 SGHTA and CDR2 FQGTGA. This CDR3 region has 12 residues. The CDR3 reads CASGLNLLEQNF. The DNA for the CDR3 is TGTGCAAGCGGGTTGAACTTACTCGAGCAGAACTTC.

This clonotype has only a few counts. J is TRBJ2-7 and V is TRBV7-2; the match to TRBD1 covers 7 bases. The V and J ends lost 2 bases and 0 bases, in that order; junction bases with no gene match: 7. The CDR3 consists of 16 residues. Germline V gene sequence: CDR1 SGHTA, CDR2 FQGNSA. CDR3 protein: CASSLTGALSSYEQYF. The CDR3 DNA is TGTGCCAGCAGCTTAACAGGGGCCCTATCCTCCTACGAGCAGTACTTC.

In this sample, this clonotype turned up a few times. V and J are TRBV10-3 and TRBJ2-2, with a weak D call TRBD1 (5 bases). V gave up 7 bases and J gave up 1 base, with 7 bases separating them. CDR1 and CDR2 from the germline V gene are ENHRY and SYGVKD. The CDR3 totals 13 residues. CDR3 region: CAITGQNTGELFF. DNA for the CDR3: TGTGCCATCACAGGACAGAACACCGGGGAGCTGTTTTTT.

The V gene is TRBV4-1, the J gene TRBJ1-3, with D possibly matching TRBD1 (6 bases). There are 15 residues in the CDR3. CDR1 is MGHRA, CDR2 YSYEKL, per germline. Trimming stripped 1 base from V and 4 bases from J, with 11 bases between. The DNA for the CDR3 is TGCGCCAGCAGCCAAGGGACAGCATACGGAAACACCATATATTTT. As protein: CASSQGTAYGNTIYF.

This clonotype was seen many times. The chain carries TRBV12-3 or TRBV12-4 and TRBJ1-4; 8 bases map to TRBD1. The V gene end was trimmed by 5 bases and the J gene end by 9 bases; junction bases not matched to a gene: 11. The CDR3 contains 15 residues. In DNA, the CDR3 is TGTGCCAGCAGTGCAGGACAGGGATCTGCTAAAAAACTGTTTTTT. Its translation: CASSAGQGSAKKLFF.

V and J are TRBV20-1 and TRBJ2-7; 8 nucleotides align to TRBD2. The trim removed 6 bases at V and 5 bases at J, leaving 12 bases unmatched. The CDR3 runs 14 residues. CDR1 and CDR2 from the germline V gene are DFQATT and SNEGSKA (reference sequence). The CDR3, as DNA: TGCAGTGCCCATCCCTTAGGAGCGGGAGACGAGCAGTACTTC. Protein product: CSAHPLGAGDEQYF.

This clonotype was detected ten times or more. The junction differs from germline at one of its ends, possibly a read error. This rearrangement joins TRBV7-2 to TRBJ2-2; D gene unclear. In germline, CDR1 is SGHTA, CDR2 FQGNSA. There are 11 residues in the CDR3. The CDR3 DNA follows: TGTGCCAGCAGAAACAACGGGGAGCTGTTTTTT. This translates into CASRNNGELFF.

The table lists this clonotype with many counts. J is TRBJ2-7 and V is TRBV7-2; D is ambiguous. Trimming stripped 4 bases from V and 8 bases from J, with 15 bases between. Germline-derived CDR1 and CDR2 are SGHTA and FQGNSA. The CDR3 covers 13 residues. The CDR3 bases are TGTGCCAGCAGCTCCCCCGTGACACGCCAGCAGTACTTC. Residues: CASSSPVTRQQYF.

The chain uses TRBV5-4 and TRBJ2-2; D remains ambiguous. Germline values: CDR1 SGHNT, CDR2 YYREEE (reference sequence). This CDR3 region has 15 residues. V lost 0 bases, J lost 1 base, and 7 bases lay in between. The CDR3 DNA sequence: TGTGCCAGCAGCTTGGACCAGGTGAACACCGGGGAGCTGTTTTTT. Protein: CASSLDQVNTGELFF.

The gene calls are TRBV7-2 and TRBJ2-7; the D is unclear. V lost 0 bases, J lost 0 bases, and 9 bases lay in between. Germline V gene data show CDR1 as SGHTA and CDR2 as FQGNSA. The CDR3 has 15 amino acids. The CDR3 DNA reads TGTGCCAGCAGCTTAGCGAACGGATTCTCCTACGAGCAGTACTTC. Amino acid sequence: CASSLANGFSYEQYF.

This sequence joins TRBV15 and TRBJ1-1, with a tentative D call TRBD1 (5 bases). CDR1 and CDR2 from the germline V gene are LNHNV and YYDKDF (reference sequence). CDR3 length: 16 amino acids. V lost 4 bases and J 1 base, leaving 16 bases between the germline ends. CDR3 loop: CATSTSRPGWNTEAFF. The DNA for the CDR3 is TGTGCCACCAGCACCTCCAGGCCAGGGTGGAACACTGAAGCTTTCTTT. The full variable domain, rest sourced from reference TRBV15 and TRBJ1-1, is DAMVIQNPRYQVTQFGKPVTLSCSQTLNHNVMYWYQQKSSQAPKLLFHYYDKDFNNEADTPDNFQSRRPNTSFCFLDIRSPGLGDTAMYLCATSTSRPGWNTEAFFGQGTRLTVV.

Note on this clonotype: This clone may be a read error of a much larger clone one base away. The rearrangement joins TRBV6-2 or TRBV6-3 to TRBJ2-6; TRBD1 matches 8 bases. The CDR3 is made up of 18 amino acids. Germline loops: CDR1 MNHEY, CDR2 SVGEGT. The junction had 16 bases not matched to a gene; V was cut back by 9 bases and J by 3 bases. CDR3 in amino acids: CASLPPQGDFFGANVLTF. CDR3 nucleotide sequence: TGTGCCAGTCTCCCTCCACAGGGGGATTTCTTTGGGGCCAACGTCCTGACTTTC.

This chain uses TRBV10-3 with TRBJ2-1; D may be TRBD1 (6 bases). CDR1 and CDR2 from the germline V gene are ENHRY and SYGVKD. Trimming pared 5 bases from V and 10 bases from J, leaving 15 bases between. This CDR3 contains 13 residues. The CDR3 region is CAISIGGSYEQFF. The CDR3 nucleotides read TGTGCCATCAGTATAGGGGGATCTTACGAGCAGTTCTTC.

This clonotype was recorded many times. CDR3 in DNA: TGTGCCAGCAGTTCCATCCGGGACACCTCTTCTGGCGAGCAGTACTTC. Translated: CASSSIRDTSSGEQYF. V usage is TRBV6-2 or TRBV6-3 and J usage is TRBJ2-7, with D possibly being TRBD1 (6 bases). The germline V and J ends were trimmed by 4 bases and 6 bases, with 22 bases remaining between them. The CDR3 is 16 residues long. Germline CDR1 reads MNHEY; CDR2 reads SVGEGT.

On this clonotype itself: This may arise from a read error, as a much more abundant clone is one base away. The chain carries TRBV2 and TRBJ2-7; weak D call: TRBD1 (6 bases). There are 14 residues in the CDR3. Germline V gene data show CDR1 as SNHLY and CDR2 as FYNNEI. The CDR3: CASSPGGQLYGQYF. In DNA form, the CDR3 reads TGTGCCAGCAGTCCAGGCGGACAGCTCTACGGGCAGTACTTC.

This clonotype was recorded many times. The chain carries TRBV27 and TRBJ2-1; 9 bases are shared with TRBD1. Germline V gene lookup returns CDR1 MNHEY and CDR2 SMNVEV (reference sequence). The junction had 13 bases not matched to a gene; V was cut back by 5 bases and J by 8 bases. The CDR3 extends over 16 amino acids. The CDR3 region has the DNA TGTGCCAGCAGTGACGGGACAGGGTTATCGGTTTATGAGCAGTTCTTC. Translating gives CASSDGTGLSVYEQFF.

The rearrangement links TRBV3-1 to TRBJ2-2, with 9 bases matching TRBD2. Germline trimming cut 4 bases from V and 2 bases from J; bases unmatched to any gene: 2. In germline, CDR1 is LGHDT, CDR2 YNNKEL (reference sequence). This CDR3 spans 15 amino acids. The CDR3 nucleotides read TGTGCCAGCAGCCCTGGGACTAGCAACACCGGGGAGCTGTTTTTT. Translation: CASSPGTSNTGELFF.

This chain connects TRBV7-8 to TRBJ1-3, with D perhaps matching TRBD1 (6 bases). The CDR3 spans 13 residues. Germline loops: CDR1 SGHVS, CDR2 FQNEAQ. V was clipped by 5 bases and J by 3 bases, with 8 bases between them. CDR3 amino acids: CASSPRGGNTIYF. The CDR3 DNA sequence: TGTGCCAGCAGCCCCAGGGGTGGAAACACCATATATTTT.

This clonotype came up a few times. The chain recombines TRBV19 with TRBJ1-5; D is unclear. This CDR3 is 13 amino acids long. The V end was cut by 3 bases, the J end by 11 bases, with 14 bases between. CDR1 and CDR2 (germline): LNHDA, SQIVND (reference sequence). CDR3 nucleotide sequence: TGTGCCAGTAGTATCTCCTATGGTTTTGCCCAGCATTTT. Its protein product is CASSISYGFAQHF.